The entry below gives a single TCR beta chain sequence along with its context. Antigen unknown. These data originate in a study of CD8 T cells in ankylosing spondylitis. General study points: A TCR beta motif of several highly homologous variants seemed to mark ankylosing spondylitis blood.

Making the TCR beta libraries involved quantitative 5'-RACE with molecular barcodes. Via MiXCR, TCRdb re-called the 5' RACE reads, giving one row per CDR3 protein. The repertoire holds approximately 350,000 distinct CDR3 sequences, with about 20% as singletons. The CDR3 has 13 amino acids. V dropped 3 bases and J dropped 4 bases, with 13 bases sitting between them. Per the germline V gene, CDR1 is DFQATT and CDR2 is SNEGSKA (reference sequence). The receptor was isolated from a male donor with ankylosing spondylitis or in good health (not recorded which). The chain uses TRBV20-1 and TRBJ2-7; a weak D match, TRBD1 (5 bases). The source material was blood, either unsorted or a sorted T cell fraction (not recorded which). CDR3 sequence: CSARTVPGYEQYF. The CDR3 nucleotides read TGCAGTGCTAGGACCGTCCCAGGGTACGAGCAGTACTTC.